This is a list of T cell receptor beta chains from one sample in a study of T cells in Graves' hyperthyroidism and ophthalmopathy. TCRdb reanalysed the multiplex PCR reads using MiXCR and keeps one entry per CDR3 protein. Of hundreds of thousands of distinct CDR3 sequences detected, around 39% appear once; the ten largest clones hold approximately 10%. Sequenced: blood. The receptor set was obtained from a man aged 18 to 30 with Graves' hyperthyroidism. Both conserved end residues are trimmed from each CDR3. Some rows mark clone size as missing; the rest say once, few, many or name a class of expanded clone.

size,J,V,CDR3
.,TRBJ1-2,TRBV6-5,AISEAEGNYGYT
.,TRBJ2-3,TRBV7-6,ASRHFTDTQY
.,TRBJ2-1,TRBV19,ASSMDVSYNEQF
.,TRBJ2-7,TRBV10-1,ASSEDRVSSYEQY
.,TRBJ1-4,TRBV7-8,ASSIGQGVSGNEKLF
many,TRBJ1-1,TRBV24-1,ATSDGGREAF
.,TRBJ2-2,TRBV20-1,SARETSGANTGELF
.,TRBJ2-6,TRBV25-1,ASSVGGSGGANVPT
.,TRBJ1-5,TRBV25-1,AQGGFNQPQH
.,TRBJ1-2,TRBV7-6,ASSSAGGDGYT
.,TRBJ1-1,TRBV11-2,ASSHTTDRQPGF
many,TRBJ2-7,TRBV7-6,ASSPGQGSSSYEQY
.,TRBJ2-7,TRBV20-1,SAGGVLAVSYEQY
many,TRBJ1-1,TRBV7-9,ASTSPGTLEAF
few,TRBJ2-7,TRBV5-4,ASSPYGQGEQY
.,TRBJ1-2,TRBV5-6,ASSRYGANYGYT
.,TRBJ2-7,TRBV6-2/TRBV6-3,ASSYKAGQVNSYEQY
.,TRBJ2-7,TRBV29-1,SVRAGVPSSYEQY
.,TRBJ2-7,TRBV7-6,ASSSWEGRSSYEQY
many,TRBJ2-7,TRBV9,ASSLRGQGTEQY
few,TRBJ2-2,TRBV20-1,SARGGAGSGELF
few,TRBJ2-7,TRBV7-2,ASSLDPARATSSYEQY
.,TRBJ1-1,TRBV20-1,GASRQEGAF
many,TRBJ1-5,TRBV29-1,SVGFADSRNQPQH
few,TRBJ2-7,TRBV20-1,SAALPTSGGVEQY
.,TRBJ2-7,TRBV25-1,ASRVDEQY
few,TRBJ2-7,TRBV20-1,SARESGTYEQY
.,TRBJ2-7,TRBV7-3,ASSPVGAAGEQY
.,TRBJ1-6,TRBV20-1,SAAQGGGGRNSPLH
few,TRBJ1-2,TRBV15,ATSREIDSHYGYT
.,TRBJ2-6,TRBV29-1,SVRSGTNVLT
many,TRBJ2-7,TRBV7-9,ASSPPGQSQY
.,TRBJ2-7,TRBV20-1,SAREVAEEQY
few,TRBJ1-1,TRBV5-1,ASSLVPLLGNTEAF
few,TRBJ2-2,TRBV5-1,ASRGGGTSTGELF
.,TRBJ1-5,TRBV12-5,ASGPDRDNQPQH
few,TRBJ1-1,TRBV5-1,ASSFLYGAEAF
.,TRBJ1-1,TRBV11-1,ASSLAGEVEAF
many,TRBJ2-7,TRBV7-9,ASSLDLLDEQY
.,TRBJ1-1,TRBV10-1,ASSQIPGDTEAL
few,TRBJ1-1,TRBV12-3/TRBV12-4,ASSLFGRDEAF
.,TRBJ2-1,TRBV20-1,SAGLLALSSYNEQF
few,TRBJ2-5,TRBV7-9,ASSLVSGGQETQY
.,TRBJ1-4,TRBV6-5,ASTPVGGKLF
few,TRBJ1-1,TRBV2,ASRTRDSLNTEAF
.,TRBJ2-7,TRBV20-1,SARRDLDEQY
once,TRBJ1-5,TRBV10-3,ATGQGGKAQH
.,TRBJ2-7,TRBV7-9,ASSTNDRNEQY
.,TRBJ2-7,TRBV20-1,SARVSGLSYEQY
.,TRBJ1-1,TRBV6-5,ASSYARTSKNTEAF
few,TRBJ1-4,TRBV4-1,ASSHPGDQEKLF
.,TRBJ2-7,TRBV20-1,SALTRRTSVHEQY
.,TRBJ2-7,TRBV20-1,SATGLAGEGYEQY
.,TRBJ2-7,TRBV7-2,ASSLSAVVGCEQY
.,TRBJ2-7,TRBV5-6,ASSQDAPGTAYEQY
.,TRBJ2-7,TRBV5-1,ASSLGQGNWEQY
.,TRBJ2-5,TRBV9,ASSVGNSGQETQY
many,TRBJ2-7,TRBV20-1,SARGGGGYEQY
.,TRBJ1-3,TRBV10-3,ATGTASGNTIY